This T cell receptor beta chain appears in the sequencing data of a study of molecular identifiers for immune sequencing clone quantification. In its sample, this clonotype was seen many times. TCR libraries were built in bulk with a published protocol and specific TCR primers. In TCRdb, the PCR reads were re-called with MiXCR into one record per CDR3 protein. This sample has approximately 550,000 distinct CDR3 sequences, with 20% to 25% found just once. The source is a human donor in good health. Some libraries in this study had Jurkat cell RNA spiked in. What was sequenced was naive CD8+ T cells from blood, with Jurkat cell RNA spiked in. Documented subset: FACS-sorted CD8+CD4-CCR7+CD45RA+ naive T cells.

The CDR3 DNA reads TGTGCCAGCAGCCTCCCGGGACTAAAATACGAGCAGTACTTC. This sequence encodes CASSLPGLKYEQYF. The rearrangement uses TRBV3-1 and TRBJ2-7; TRBD2 aligns across 7 bases. V lost 4 bases to trimming and J lost 4 bases; unmatched junction nucleotides: 7. CDR3 length: 14 residues. Germline CDR1 and CDR2: LGHDT and YNNKEL (reference sequence).